This T cell receptor beta chain is drawn from a study of OX40 agonist ivuxolimab in advanced cancers. Whole-study context: Dose-escalation patients suffered from hepatocellular carcinoma, melanoma, renal cell or head and neck cancer.

CDR3 size: 15 residues. The trim removed 5 bases at V and 5 bases at J, leaving 12 bases unmatched. Per germline, CDR1 SGHVS and CDR2 FNYEAQ. Sequencing used immunoSEQ multiplex PCR; TCRdb keeps in-frame clones, though not all of them. The data contain approximately 70,000 clones, roughly 86% of them singletons. The rearrangement joins TRBV7-6 to TRBJ2-7; 7 bases agree with TRBD1. This receptor was taken from an adult with an advanced solid tumor such as melanoma, head and neck, liver or kidney cancer. Sequenced material: CD4+ or CD8+ T cells sorted from blood, taken in a trial of the OX40 agonist ivuxolimab. As DNA, the CDR3 is TGTGCCAGCAGCCCTACAGGGGCGGGTTTGAACGAGCAGTACTTC. Amino acids: CASSPTGAGLNEQYF.